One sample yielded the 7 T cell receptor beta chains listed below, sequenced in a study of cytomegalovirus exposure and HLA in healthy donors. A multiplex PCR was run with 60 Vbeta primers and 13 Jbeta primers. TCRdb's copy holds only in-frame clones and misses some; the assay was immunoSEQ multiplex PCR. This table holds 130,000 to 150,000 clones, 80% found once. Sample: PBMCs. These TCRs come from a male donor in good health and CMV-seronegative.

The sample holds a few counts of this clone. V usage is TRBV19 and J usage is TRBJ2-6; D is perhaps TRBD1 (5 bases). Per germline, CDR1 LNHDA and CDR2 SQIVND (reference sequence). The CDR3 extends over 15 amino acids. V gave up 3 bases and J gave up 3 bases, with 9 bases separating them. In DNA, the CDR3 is TGTGCCAGTAGTATCGCAGGGAATGGGGCCAACGTCCTGACTTTC. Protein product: CASSIAGNGANVLTF.

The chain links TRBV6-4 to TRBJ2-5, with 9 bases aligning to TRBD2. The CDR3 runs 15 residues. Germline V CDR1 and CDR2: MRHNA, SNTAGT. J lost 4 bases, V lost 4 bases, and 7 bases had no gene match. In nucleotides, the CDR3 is TGTGCCAGCAGTGTCGAAGCGGGGGGATTAGAGACCCAGTACTTC. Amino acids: CASSVEAGGLETQYF.

The CDR3 loop is CASSPRRLEGYTF. The DNA of the CDR3 is TGTGCCAGCTCACCACGCAGGTTAGAAGGCTACACCTTC. J is TRBJ1-2 and V is TRBV18; D is undetermined. The CDR3 consists of 13 residues. Trimming removed 1 base at V and 8 bases at J, with 11 bases between. Germline V CDR1 and CDR2: KGHSH, LQKENI.

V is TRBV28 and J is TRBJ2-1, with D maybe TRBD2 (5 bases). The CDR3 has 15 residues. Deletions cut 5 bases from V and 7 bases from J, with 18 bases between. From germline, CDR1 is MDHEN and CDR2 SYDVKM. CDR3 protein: CASSPFFGVRNEQFF. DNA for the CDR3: TGTGCCAGCAGTCCCTTCTTCGGGGTGAGGAATGAGCAGTTCTTC.

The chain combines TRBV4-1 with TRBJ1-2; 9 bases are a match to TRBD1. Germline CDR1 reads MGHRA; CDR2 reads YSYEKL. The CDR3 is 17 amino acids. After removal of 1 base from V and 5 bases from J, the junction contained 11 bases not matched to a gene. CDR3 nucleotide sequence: TGCGCCAGCAGCCAAGGTTACGGGGGGACAGGGACTTATGGCTACACCTTC. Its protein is CASSQGYGGTGTYGYTF.

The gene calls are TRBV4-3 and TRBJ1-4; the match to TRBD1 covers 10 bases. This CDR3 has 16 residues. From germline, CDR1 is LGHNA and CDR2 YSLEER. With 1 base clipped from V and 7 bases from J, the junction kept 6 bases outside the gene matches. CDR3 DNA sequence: TGCGCCAGCAGCCAAGGGGACAGGGGCGGGTTTGAAAAACTGTTTTTT. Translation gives CASSQGDRGGFEKLFF.

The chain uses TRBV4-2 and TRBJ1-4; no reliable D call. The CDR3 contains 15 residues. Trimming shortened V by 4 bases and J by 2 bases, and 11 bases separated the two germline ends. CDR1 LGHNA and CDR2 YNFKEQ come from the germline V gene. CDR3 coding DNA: TGTGCCAGCAGCCGAGGTGGGAGTACTAATGAAAAACTGTTTTTT. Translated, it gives CASSRGGSTNEKLFF.